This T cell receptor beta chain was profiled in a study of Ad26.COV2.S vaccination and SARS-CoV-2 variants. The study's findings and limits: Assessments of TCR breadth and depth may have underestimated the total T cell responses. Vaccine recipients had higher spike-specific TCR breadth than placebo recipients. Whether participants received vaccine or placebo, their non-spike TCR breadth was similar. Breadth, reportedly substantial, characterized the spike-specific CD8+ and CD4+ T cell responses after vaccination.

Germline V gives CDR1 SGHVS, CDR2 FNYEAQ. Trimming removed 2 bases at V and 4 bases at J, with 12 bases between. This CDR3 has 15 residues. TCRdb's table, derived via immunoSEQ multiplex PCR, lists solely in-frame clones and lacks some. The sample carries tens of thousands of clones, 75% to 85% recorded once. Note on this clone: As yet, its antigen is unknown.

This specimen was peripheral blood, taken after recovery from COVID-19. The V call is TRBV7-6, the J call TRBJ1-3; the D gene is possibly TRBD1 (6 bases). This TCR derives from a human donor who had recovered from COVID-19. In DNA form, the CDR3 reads TGTGCCAGCAGCTTATCTTCCGGGACAGGAAACACCATATATTTT. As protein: CASSLSSGTGNTIYF.